Sequencing of this TCR beta chain was carried out in a study of T cell responses to AZD1222 COVID-19 vaccine (dated by TCRdb to the early 2020s). For context, the study as a whole: AZD1222 recipients with second doses at about 4 weeks or about 12 weeks were pooled, because spike-specific TCR depth and breadth did not differ between schedules. A total of 233 trial participants underwent TCR sequencing, of whom approximately 200 had received two doses of AZD1222 and around 25 had received two doses of the MenACWY control vaccine. Trial participants were enrolled by age into subgroups of 18-55, 56-69 and 70-plus years, and approximately 150, 30 and 60 TCR-sequenced participants, respectively, were included in these subgroups.

The CDR3 regions of human TCRbeta chains were analyzed by immunosequencing. Per the source publication's procedure: Repertoire TCRs were matched against a reference library of SARS-CoV-2-specific TCRs generated with the MIRA antigen-specificity platform. Breadth was defined as the fraction of unique TCRs that were SARS-CoV-2-associated, and depth was defined as the fraction of total T cells that were SARS-CoV-2-associated. Using the MIRA data, each spike-specific TCR was mapped to the spike region that the TCR reacts to and placed in a CD4 or CD8 class. Log10-transformed breadth and depth values were compared by one-way ANOVA with Sidak's multiple comparisons tests. Held by TCRdb, this immuneACCESS table contains in-frame sequences only and omits some clones. Under half of the omission traces to an unresolved V gene where checked; the cause of the rest is unknown. V, J and clone size reflect that table, while D and trimming were determined from the DNA. Present in this sample are around 94,000 clones, 88% of which were seen just once. Clones ranked in the top ten supply roughly 14% of the sample.

Reading the label with the study, this specimen's time point is: baseline before first vaccination. Samples from vaccinated people were obtained from the UK trials COV001 and COV002, which included a single-blind randomized controlled phase 2/3 trial of AZD1222 (ChAdOx1 nCoV-19) in healthy adults. For TCRbeta chain sequencing, PBMC samples from trial participants were taken at day 0 and at day 28 after the second dose. CDR1 and CDR2 (SGHRS, YFSETQ) derive from the germline V gene. Taken from cysteine to phenylalanine, the CDR3 has 14 residues. The only DNA kept is the CDR3, 42 bases in frame from the first base. The germline ends are 13 bases apart after V is trimmed by 1 base and J by 8 bases. Points the paper makes about the study in general: Spike-specific TCR breadth and depth rose significantly after two AZD1222 doses compared with day 0 and with MenACWY recipients. Conclusions about previously exposed vaccinees were limited because only 5 or 6 AZD1222 recipients were SARS-CoV-2 seropositive at baseline. Participants were mostly white British and included more females than males, and it was suggested by the authors that clonal diversity may have been underestimated. Vaccine-associated CD4 TCRs spanned the whole spike protein, with dominant responses in regions 160-218 and 743-854. In the small 56-69-year group, the increase in depth fell short of significance, most likely because of low power. Reportedly, close to half of the unique spike-specific TCRs recognized epitopes lying outside the regions that are mutated in the B.1.351 and B.1.1.7 variants. Because no samples from the day 14 peak response were available, repertoires could be characterized only after the peak T cell response.

About this clone itself: Its binding antigen is unknown. Qualities for individual bases were not recorded, and no much larger clone is one base off.

The source was peripheral blood, collected on day 0 of AZD1222 vaccination. The V and J genes are TRBV5-1 and TRBJ2-1; no D segment can be confidently identified. The clonotype was recovered from an adult in good health. The CDR3 region: CASSLTGPPDEQFF. Read as DNA, the sequence is TGCGCCAGCAGCTTGACCGGACCCCCCGATGAGCAGTTCTTC.